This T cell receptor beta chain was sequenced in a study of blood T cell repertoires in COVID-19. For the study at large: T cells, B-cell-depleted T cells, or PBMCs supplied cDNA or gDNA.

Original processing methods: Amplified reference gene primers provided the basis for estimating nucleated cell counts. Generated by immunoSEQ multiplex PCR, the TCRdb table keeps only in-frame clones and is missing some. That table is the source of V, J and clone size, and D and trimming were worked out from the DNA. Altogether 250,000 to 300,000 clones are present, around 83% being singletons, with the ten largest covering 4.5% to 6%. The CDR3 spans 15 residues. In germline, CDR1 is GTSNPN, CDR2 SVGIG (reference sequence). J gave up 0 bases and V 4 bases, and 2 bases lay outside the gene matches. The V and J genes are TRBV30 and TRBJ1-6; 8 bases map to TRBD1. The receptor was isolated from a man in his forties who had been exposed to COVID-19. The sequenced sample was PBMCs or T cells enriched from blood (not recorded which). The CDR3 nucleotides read TGTGCCTGGACAACAGGGGGCTCCTATAATTCACCCCTCCACTTT. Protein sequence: CAWTTGGSYNSPLHF.